This TCR beta chain comes out of a study of response to subunit inactivated influenza vaccine. Overall study findings and caveats: It was the authors' suggestion that each seasonal influenza vaccination recruits few new T cells.

The CDR3 is 14 residues long. The V gene's germline CDR1 is MDHEN and CDR2 SYDVKM. J gave up 4 bases and V 2 bases, and 4 bases lay outside the gene matches. TCRdb re-analysed the RT-PCR reads in MiXCR, keeping a single row per CDR3 protein. The table shows around 790,000 distinct CDR3 sequences, with 21% occurring only once. Details on this clonotype: Its antigen remains unidentified.

The TCR comes from a man in his forties or fifties who received an inactivated influenza vaccine. The sequencing used PBMCs from blood, collected 5 days after vaccination. V is TRBV28 and J is TRBJ2-5; 7 bases line up with TRBD1. This CDR3 is CASSLHRGRETQYF. The CDR3 nucleotides read TGTGCCAGCAGTTTACACAGGGGACGAGAGACCCAGTACTTC.